This TCR beta chain was observed in a study of T cells in Graves' hyperthyroidism and ophthalmopathy. Across the whole study: Peripheral blood specimens were obtained at initial diagnosis, prior to any treatment. Whole-study findings and limits: Most thyroid clonotypes expanded above 0.001 were also detected in blood.

Ten or more counts support this clonotype. Its specificity is unknown. The source material, RNA transcripts, was used to amplify TCR beta CDR3 regions. The HTBI primer set served for first-round RT-PCR of the TCR CDR3. Each CDR3 protein is one row after TCRdb ran MiXCR on the multiplex PCR reads. The sample holds about 59,000 distinct CDR3 sequences, approximately 57% seen once. Germline-derived CDR1 and CDR2 are SGHTA and FQGTGA. Deletions cut 5 bases from V and 1 base from J, with 16 bases between. The CDR3 extends over 16 amino acids. The study included ophthalmopathy patients with Clinical Activity Score at least 3, NOSPECS grade at least 4 and duration under 3 months. Fresh peripheral blood, about 9.6 ml, yielded the PBMCs.

The receptor comes from a woman aged 55-70 years with Graves' ophthalmopathy. Input material: blood. The chain joins TRBV7-3 to TRBJ2-3; D is possibly TRBD1 (6 bases). CDR3 loop: CASSRNTGKGTDTQYF. CDR3 coding DNA: TGTGCCAGCAGCCGGAACACAGGGAAAGGCACAGATACGCAGTATTTT.